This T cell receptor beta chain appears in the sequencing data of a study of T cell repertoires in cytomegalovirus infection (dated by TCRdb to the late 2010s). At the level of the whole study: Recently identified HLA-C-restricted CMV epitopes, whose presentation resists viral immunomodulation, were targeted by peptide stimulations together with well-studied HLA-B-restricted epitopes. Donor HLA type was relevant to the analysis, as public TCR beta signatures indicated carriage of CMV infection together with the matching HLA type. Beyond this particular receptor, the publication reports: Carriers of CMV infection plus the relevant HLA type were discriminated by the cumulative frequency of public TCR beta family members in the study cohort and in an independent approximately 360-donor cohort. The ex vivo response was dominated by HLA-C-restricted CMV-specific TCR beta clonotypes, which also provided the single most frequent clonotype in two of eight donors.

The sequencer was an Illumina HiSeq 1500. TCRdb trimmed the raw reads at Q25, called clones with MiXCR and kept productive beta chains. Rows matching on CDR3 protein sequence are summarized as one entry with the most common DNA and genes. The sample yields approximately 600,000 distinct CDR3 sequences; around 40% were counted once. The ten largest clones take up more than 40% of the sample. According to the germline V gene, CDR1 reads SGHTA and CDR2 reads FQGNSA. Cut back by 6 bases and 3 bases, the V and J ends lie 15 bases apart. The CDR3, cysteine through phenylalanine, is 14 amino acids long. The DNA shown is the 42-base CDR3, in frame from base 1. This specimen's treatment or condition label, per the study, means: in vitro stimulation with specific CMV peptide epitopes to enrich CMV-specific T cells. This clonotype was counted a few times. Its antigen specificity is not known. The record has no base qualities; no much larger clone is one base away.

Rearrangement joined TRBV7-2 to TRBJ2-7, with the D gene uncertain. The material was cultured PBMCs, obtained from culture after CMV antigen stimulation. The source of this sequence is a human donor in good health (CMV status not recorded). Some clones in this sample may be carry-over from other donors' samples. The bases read TGTGCCAGCAGTCCCGCCCCTGGCAGCTACGAGCAGTACTTC. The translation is CASSPAPGSYEQYF.